The present entry profiles one T cell receptor (beta chain) with its context. The data belong to a study of shared clonotypes between healthy human individuals. The data were produced by immunoSEQ multiplex PCR, yet TCRdb's version contains in-frame clones alone and is incomplete. The sample contains some 680,000 clones, 60% to 75% of which appear only once. This receptor was taken from a woman aged 30 to 39 in good health. The sample was memory CD4+ T cells sorted from blood. Subset: CD45RA-negative fraction.

CDR3 loop: CASSQVSQIAYEQYF. The CDR3 region has the DNA TGCGCCAGCAGCCAAGTATCGCAAATAGCCTACGAGCAGTACTTC. V and J are TRBV4-1 and TRBJ2-7; D unresolved. Germline assignment: CDR1 MGHRA and CDR2 YSYEKL. The CDR3 is 15 amino acids. Trimming shortened V by 1 base and J by 2 bases, and 12 bases separated the two germline ends.